This TCR beta chain was recovered during a study of shared clonotypes between healthy human individuals. Whole-study context: CD4 naive cells filled three plates per donor, CD4 memory three, CD8 naive two and CD8 memory one.

With 5 bases clipped from V and 2 bases from J, the junction kept 4 bases outside the gene matches. The CDR3 extends over 15 amino acids. Germline assignment: CDR1 SGHTA and CDR2 FQGNSA. General study findings and limits: Represented diversity, genetic and exposure-history alike, was limited by few donors.

As for this clone: Its antigen is currently unknown.

Method: immunoSEQ multiplex PCR; TCRdb's copy keeps in-frame clones and lacks some. The table includes around 2.1 million clones, approximately 96% detected once. Sample: naive CD4+ T cells sorted from blood. Documented subset: CD45RA+ positively selected. This sequence originates from a man between 18 and 35 years old in good health. The chain is built from TRBV7-2 and TRBJ2-7, with 12 positions matching TRBD2. The DNA for the CDR3 is TGTGCCAGCAGCCATGCTAGCGGGGGGGCCTACGAGCAGTACTTC. It is translated as CASSHASGGAYEQYF.